Below, 25 T cell receptor beta chains from the same sample are listed, as sequenced in a study of control samples from healthy donors and cancer patients. The data were produced by immunoSEQ multiplex PCR, yet TCRdb's version contains in-frame clones alone and is incomplete. The sample carries about 130,000 clones, approximately 90% recorded once. Sequencing was done on a sample of blood. Every receptor here comes from a man aged 50 or older in good health.

This chain joins TRBV7-9 and TRBJ1-2; maybe TRBD1 (5 bases). Trimming removed 5 bases at V and 4 bases at J, with 14 bases between. This CDR3 comprises 14 residues. Germline assignment: CDR1 SEHNR and CDR2 FQNEAQ (reference sequence). The CDR3 coding sequence is TGTGCCAGCAGCCGGGGTTTGGGGGGCTATGGCTACACCTTC. This sequence encodes CASSRGLGGYGYTF.

This clone was seen more than once but under ten times. The rearrangement joins TRBV28 to TRBJ1-4; possible D gene TRBD1, 6 bases. Trimming left V 5 bases short and J 3 bases short, with 19 bases between. The CDR3 contains 17 residues. The germline V gene has CDR1 MDHEN and CDR2 SYDVKM. The CDR3 DNA sequence: TGTGCCAGCAGTAACGTACAGGGAGCGTCAGCTAATGAAAAACTGTTTTTT. Amino acid sequence: CASSNVQGASANEKLFF.

The V and J genes are TRBV11-2 and TRBJ1-3; tentatively, D is TRBD1 (5 bases). This CDR3 is 15 amino acids long. V was clipped by 8 bases and J by 2 bases, with 16 bases between them. Germline V lookup: CDR1 SGHAT, CDR2 FQNNGV. The CDR3 DNA reads as TGTGCCAGCGCCTGGGGAGGGGAAACTGGAAACACCATATATTTT. This gives the protein CASAWGGETGNTIYF.

A single count supports this clone. The chain combines TRBV4-1 with TRBJ1-1; D is ambiguous. Germline V gives CDR1 MGHRA, CDR2 YSYEKL. The CDR3 loop spans 13 amino acids. V lost 2 bases to trimming and J lost 1 base, with 5 bases between them. The CDR3 loop is CASSQRWNTEAFF. In DNA form, the CDR3 reads TGCGCCAGCAGCCAAAGGTGGAACACTGAAGCTTTCTTT.

The chain uses TRBV9 and TRBJ2-1, with 14 nucleotides matching TRBD2. CDR1 SGDLS and CDR2 YYNGEE come from the germline V gene. This CDR3 has 17 residues. The junction had 7 bases not matched to a gene; V was cut back by 6 bases and J by 2 bases. CDR3 amino acids: CASTAGLAGGTYNEQFF. The CDR3 DNA sequence: TGTGCCAGCACCGCCGGACTAGCGGGGGGAACCTACAATGAGCAGTTCTTC.

A single count supports this clone. The chain couples TRBV19 to TRBJ1-5; TRBD1 is a possible D gene (5 bases). The CDR3 loop spans 14 amino acids. The V end lost 4 bases, the J end lost 5 bases, and 12 bases lay between the germline ends. The germline gives CDR1 LNHDA, CDR2 SQIVND (reference sequence). In DNA form, the CDR3 reads TGTGCCAGTAGTACTGGGACGGGGGATCAGCCCCAGCATTTT. Its translation is CASSTGTGDQPQHF.

This chain links TRBV24-1 with TRBJ1-5; TRBD1 agrees at 10 bases. Per germline, CDR1 KGHDR and CDR2 SFDVKD. The CDR3 loop spans 16 amino acids. V dropped 4 bases and J dropped 5; count of bases not matched to a gene: 7. The CDR3 reads CATSDPRTGGDQPQHF. DNA for the CDR3: TGTGCCACCAGTGACCCTAGGACAGGGGGGGATCAGCCCCAGCATTTT.

J is TRBJ1-5 and V is TRBV2, with D unclear. This CDR3 spans 11 amino acids. From germline, CDR1 is SNHLY and CDR2 FYNNEI. V shed 0 bases and J shed 12 bases, with 6 bases lying between them. CDR3 in DNA: TGTGCCAGCAGTGAAGCGCTGCGCCAGCATTTT. Translating it yields CASSEALRQHF.

The rearrangement uses TRBV6-5 and TRBJ2-7; the D gene is possibly TRBD1 (6 bases). V was cut by 6 bases and J by 0 bases, with 9 bases left in between. This CDR3 has 13 residues. CDR1 is MNHEY, CDR2 SVGAGI, per germline. The CDR3 loop reads CASRYRDSYEQYF. The CDR3 DNA sequence: TGTGCCAGCAGATACAGGGACTCCTACGAGCAGTACTTC.

The V gene is TRBV3-1 (or the pseudogene TRBV3-2), the J gene TRBJ1-6; 7 bases line up with TRBD1. V trimming: 5 bases; J trimming: 10 bases; junction bases outside the gene matches: 2. This CDR3 is built from 12 residues. The germline V gene encodes CDR1 LGHDT and CDR2 YNNKEL (reference sequence). The CDR3 region has the DNA TGTGCCAGCAGCAACAGGGGATCACCCCTCCACTTT. It yields the protein CASSNRGSPLHF.

The CDR3 spells CASSLAGVPTEAFF. The DNA for the CDR3 is TGCGCCAGCAGCTTGGCTGGGGTCCCTACTGAAGCTTTCTTT. The chain is built from TRBV5-1 and TRBJ1-1; no firm D call. The germline V gene has CDR1 SGHRS and CDR2 YFSETQ. The CDR3 length is 14 residues. The V end was cut by 0 bases, the J end by 5 bases, with 11 bases between.

The chain is built from TRBV5-6 and TRBJ1-1; weak D call: TRBD1 (5 bases). The length of the CDR3 is 12 residues. V was pared by 0 bases and J by 9 bases, with 9 bases between. The germline V gene encodes CDR1 SGHDT and CDR2 YYEEEE. As DNA, the CDR3 is TGTGCCAGCAGCTTGGGTGACAGCAAAGCTTTCTTT. Amino acid sequence: CASSLGDSKAFF. Complete variable domain (other parts from reference TRBV5-6 and TRBJ1-1): DAGVTQSPTHLIKTRGQQVTLRCSPKSGHDTVSWYQQALGQGPQFIFQYYEEEERQRGNFPDRFSGHQFPNYSSELNVNALLLGDSALYLCASSLGDSKAFFGQGTRLTVV.

The rearrangement uses TRBV30 and TRBJ2-7, with 8 bases lining up with TRBD1. V shed 3 bases, J shed 1 base, and the junction held 5 bases outside the gene matches. The CDR3 sequence is 14 residues long. CDR1 is GTSNPN, CDR2 SVGIG, per germline (reference sequence). The CDR3 sequence is CAWSGTGESYEQYF. CDR3 nucleotides: TGTGCCTGGAGCGGGACAGGTGAATCCTACGAGCAGTACTTC.

The CDR3 sequence: CASSGGLGNSPLHF. CDR3 nucleotides: TGTGCCAGCAGCGGCGGACTGGGAAATTCACCCCTCCACTTT. The chain joins TRBV28 to TRBJ1-6; D is ambiguous. Trimming pared 6 bases from V and 7 bases from J, leaving 13 bases between. Germline V gene sequence: CDR1 MDHEN, CDR2 SYDVKM. The CDR3 consists of 14 residues.

This chain's CDR3 is CASSQEGPSPRRHYGYTF. The CDR3, as DNA: TGCGCCAGCAGCCAAGAAGGTCCCAGTCCTCGCCGGCACTATGGCTACACCTTC. This sequence joins TRBV4-1 and TRBJ1-2, with D uncertain. Looked up from germline, CDR1 is MGHRA and CDR2 is YSYEKL. This CDR3 has 18 residues. Deletions cut 0 bases from V and 3 bases from J, with 20 bases between.

The chain uses TRBV5-1 and TRBJ2-7, with 8 bases matching TRBD1. The CDR3 extends over 15 amino acids. Germline V gives CDR1 SGHRS, CDR2 YFSETQ. V gave up 4 bases and J gave up 2 bases; unmatched junction bases: 8. CDR3 protein: CASSRGQGYAYEQYF. CDR3 DNA: TGCGCCAGCAGCAGAGGACAGGGATATGCCTACGAGCAGTACTTC. The whole variable domain, filled in from reference TRBV5-1 and TRBJ2-7, reads KAGVTQTPRYLIKTRGQQVTLSCSPISGHRSVSWYQQTPGQGLQFLFEYFSETQRNKGNFPGRFSGRQFSNSRSEMNVSTLELGDSALYLCASSRGQGYAYEQYFGPGTRLTVT.

The CDR3: CAISLAGEYEQYF. The DNA of the CDR3 is TGTGCCATCAGTCTAGCGGGGGAGTACGAGCAGTACTTC. The chain couples TRBV10-3 to TRBJ2-7; the match to TRBD2 covers 10 bases. V was clipped by 5 bases and J by 4 bases; unmatched bases: 2. Germline values: CDR1 ENHRY, CDR2 SYGVKD. CDR3 size: 13 residues.

A single count supports this clone. This rearrangement joins TRBV30 to TRBJ2-7; no reliable D call. CDR3 length equals 11 residues. Per the germline V gene, CDR1 is GTSNPN and CDR2 is SVGIG (reference sequence). V gave up 1 base and J gave up 3 bases, with 4 bases separating them. CDR3 DNA: TGTGCCTGGAGTGAGATCTACGAGCAGTACTTC. Its protein product is CAWSEIYEQYF. The full variable domain, in which reference TRBV30 and TRBJ2-7 provide the parts outside the CDR3, is SQTIHQWPATLVQPVGSPLSLECTVEGTSNPNLYWYRQAAGRGLQLLFYSVGIGQISSEVPQNLSASRPQDRQFILSSKKLLLSDSGFYLCAWSEIYEQYFGPGTRLTVT.

This clone was seen only once. This rearrangement joins TRBV5-1 to TRBJ1-1, with D possibly matching TRBD1 (6 bases). CDR3 length: 19 amino acids. Trimming pared 4 bases from V and 5 bases from J, leaving 30 bases between. The germline V gene has CDR1 SGHRS and CDR2 YFSETQ. DNA of the CDR3: TGCGCCAGCAGCACCGCTCTGAAGGGGGTTAGTAGCGTTGGAACTGAAGCTTTCTTT. Protein product: CASSTALKGVSSVGTEAFF.

This chain links TRBV6-5 with TRBJ1-5; 7 bases match TRBD1. The junction had 5 bases not matched to a gene; V was cut back by 7 bases and J by 5 bases. This CDR3 spans 13 amino acids. Looked up from germline, CDR1 is MNHEY and CDR2 is SVGAGI. The CDR3: CASTGTADQPQHF. The CDR3 nucleotides are TGTGCCAGCACGGGGACAGCCGATCAGCCCCAGCATTTT.

The chain has TRBV20-1 and TRBJ2-7; 7 bases align to TRBD1. The germline V gene has CDR1 DFQATT and CDR2 SNEGSKA (reference sequence). The J segment lost 1 base and the V segment lost 3 bases, leaving 6 bases of the junction unmatched. This CDR3 is built from 14 residues. CDR3 amino acids: CSASWQGVSYEQYF. The CDR3 nucleotides read TGCAGTGCTAGTTGGCAGGGGGTATCCTACGAGCAGTACTTC.

V usage is TRBV6-6 and J usage is TRBJ2-1; no reliable D call. The V end was cut by 5 bases, the J end by 2 bases, with 7 bases between. Germline-derived CDR1 and CDR2 are MNHNY and SVGAGI (reference sequence). This CDR3 comprises 13 residues. Here the CDR3 DNA reads TGTGCCAGCAGTACTTTCACCTACAATGAGCAGTTCTTC. Protein product: CASSTFTYNEQFF.

The chain is built from TRBV7-6 and TRBJ2-7, with TRBD1 matching 9 bases. V lost 4 bases to trimming and J lost 7 bases; unmatched junction nucleotides: 11. Germline lookup yields CDR1 SGHVS and CDR2 FNYEAQ. CDR3 length: 15 residues. The CDR3 DNA reads TGTGCCAGCAGCTGGGGGGGACAGGGTAGATGGGAGCAGTACTTC. Its protein is CASSWGGQGRWEQYF.

The V and J genes are TRBV6-5 and TRBJ2-4, with TRBD1 matching over 8 bases. Germline CDR1 and CDR2: MNHEY and SVGAGI. CDR3 size: 14 residues. V dropped 10 bases and J dropped 3; count of bases not matched to a gene: 8. The CDR3 region is CATGTGFNKNIQYF. Here the CDR3 DNA reads TGTGCCACCGGGACAGGCTTCAACAAAAACATTCAGTACTTC.

The V gene is TRBV7-2, the J gene TRBJ2-5, with TRBD1 matching 8 bases. CDR3 size: 14 residues. Germline loops: CDR1 SGHTA, CDR2 FQGNSA. The V segment lost 3 bases and the J segment 5 bases; nucleotides outside the gene matches: 5. In DNA, the CDR3 is TGTGCCAGCAGCTTGGGACAGGCATGGGAGACCCAGTACTTC. Its protein is CASSLGQAWETQYF.